These T cell receptor beta chains were read from a single sample in a study of PD-1 blockade in classical Hodgkin lymphoma. Profiled with immunoSEQ multiplex PCR; TCRdb holds only in-frame clones, not every one. The sample lists more than 90,000 clones, approximately 80% occurring once. The material sequenced was peripheral blood mononuclear cells (PBMCs), taken before the second cycle of nivolumab. The receptors were sampled from a human donor with classical Hodgkin lymphoma. Both conserved end residues are trimmed from each CDR3. Fields, in order: J gene, clone size, V gene, CDR3 protein. Size values are once, few and many counts, or a class for expanded clones, and some rows have none.

TRBJ2-3,NA,TRBV6-6,ASSPNRGDTQY
TRBJ2-7,NA,TRBV6-1,ASSEAPASGAYEQY
TRBJ1-5,NA,TRBV7-2,ASSTRGGDQPQH
TRBJ2-1,NA,TRBV6-5,ASSYPGTNEQF
TRBJ2-7,NA,TRBV2,ASSEEDPRSDEQY
TRBJ2-5,NA,TRBV7-9,ASSLGRGRGKETQY
TRBJ2-6,NA,TRBV28,ASSRSGGTASGANVLT
TRBJ2-3,once,TRBV25-1,ATGRNTQY
TRBJ1-1,few,TRBV5-1,ASSVTGTEAF
TRBJ2-2,NA,TRBV7-9,ASSRWVDDTGELF
TRBJ1-5,NA,TRBV6-6,ASSYSGEGQPQH
TRBJ2-6,NA,TRBV11-2,ASSFGSSGANVLT
TRBJ2-7,NA,TRBV6-1,ATDTPGTSTYEQY
TRBJ2-1,NA,TRBV5-1,ASSPGGRTRVFNEQF
TRBJ2-7,NA,TRBV5-1,ASSPSAGYEQY
TRBJ1-5,few,TRBV19,ASSIGQGSFQPQH
TRBJ2-7,NA,TRBV10-3,AISASSYEQY
TRBJ2-7,NA,TRBV10-3,AISESGAYEQY
TRBJ1-4,NA,TRBV7-2,ASSLEPNEKLF
TRBJ2-7,NA,TRBV28,ASSSTRDYSYEQY
TRBJ1-4,once,TRBV21-1,ASSKAPGASEKLF
TRBJ2-7,NA,TRBV5-4,ASSTASYEQY
TRBJ2-7,NA,TRBV30,AWSVQGVLAGVSYEQY
TRBJ2-4,many,TRBV2,ASSGLGLAGVYIQY
TRBJ1-5,few,TRBV7-2,ASSLTSRLSNQPQH
TRBJ1-5,few,TRBV18,ASSSGQGPDSSNQPQH
TRBJ2-1,few,TRBV10-3,AISGLAEPGEQF
TRBJ2-3,NA,TRBV7-2,ASRVGPVGGDTQY
TRBJ2-1,NA,TRBV2,ASSGQSYNEQF
TRBJ2-7,NA,TRBV5-1,ASSLEGLAIYYEQY
TRBJ2-7,NA,TRBV18,ASSQQPSGLGSEQY
TRBJ2-1,NA,TRBV6-4,ASSARAGGPNEQF
TRBJ2-3,few,TRBV4-2,ASSQVSGEEDTQY
TRBJ1-4,NA,TRBV5-4,ASSSRDLSGEKLF
TRBJ2-7,NA,TRBV5-1,ASSLGTGPYEQY
TRBJ2-1,NA,TRBV7-2,ASSRQSSYNEQF
TRBJ2-3,NA,TRBV18,ASSPLRAGGGDTQY
TRBJ1-1,NA,TRBV13,ASSLGRLKVPEAF
TRBJ1-5,NA,TRBV11-2,ASSLKVNQPQH
TRBJ2-3,NA,TRBV11-2,ASSLTSGRTDTQY
TRBJ1-5,NA,TRBV30,AWNRISNQPQH
TRBJ1-2,NA,TRBV6-4,ASRDSGSDGYT
TRBJ1-1,NA,TRBV9,ASSGPGKDTEAF
TRBJ2-7,once,TRBV7-8,ASSSLAGTYEQY
TRBJ2-7,once,TRBV27,ASSLLAGTSYEQY
TRBJ2-7,NA,TRBV19,ASSISTGAYEQY
TRBJ2-7,NA,TRBV7-3,ASSSGTGKTYEQY
TRBJ2-7,NA,TRBV29-1,SVKTILGEQY
TRBJ2-5,few,TRBV11-2,ASSLGRLETQY
TRBJ1-1,NA,TRBV7-6,ASSLRETGGLSEAF
TRBJ2-3,once,TRBV15,ATSRPLGGRGDTQY
TRBJ1-4,NA,TRBV2,ASSEGPGRGDEKLF
TRBJ2-1,NA,TRBV5-4,ASSLAVGSYNEQF